This TCR beta chain derives from a study of blood T cell repertoires in COVID-19. Trimming cost V 1 base and J 4 bases; bases outside gene matches: 0. The CDR3 consists of 13 residues. Germline V lookup: CDR1 MDHEN, CDR2 SYDVKM. Authors' processing steps: Reference gene primer amplification gave nucleated cell count estimates. The data were produced by immunoSEQ multiplex PCR, yet TCRdb's version contains in-frame clones alone and is incomplete. That table is the source of V, J and clone size, and D and trimming were worked out from the DNA. The sample lists about 88,000 clones, approximately 87% occurring once.

Sequenced: peripheral blood. The chain combines TRBV28 with TRBJ1-1, with 7 bases fitting TRBD1. This TCR was sampled from a woman in her sixties or seventies with acute or convalescent COVID-19. Here the CDR3 DNA reads TGTGCCAGCAGTTTATCAGGGGGCACTGAAGCTTTCTTT. Translated, it gives CASSLSGGTEAFF. The full variable domain, completed using reference TRBV28 and TRBJ1-1, is DVKVTQSSRYLVKRTGEKVFLECVQDMDHENMFWYRQDPGLGLRLIYFSYDVKMKEKGDIPEGYSVSREKKERFSLILESASTNQTSMYLCASSLSGGTEAFFGQGTRLTVV.